This TCR beta chain was profiled in a study of CD8 T cells in ankylosing spondylitis. In the case of this clonotype: Its target is unknown.

The CDR3 contains 14 residues. Deletions cut 4 bases from V and 3 bases from J, with 13 bases between. Germline CDR1 SGHTA, CDR2 FQGNSA. Libraries of TCR beta came from quantitative 5'-RACE with molecular barcodes. One entry per CDR3 protein results from TCRdb running MiXCR on the 5' RACE reads. The sample lists more than 600,000 distinct CDR3 sequences; around 20% were seen once. General study findings and limits: Reportedly, disease-linked clones are significantly enriched in ankylosing spondylitis patients' matched synovial fluid. Among TCR beta sequences, a motif of several highly homologous variants appeared characteristic of ankylosing spondylitis blood.

The sequenced sample consisted of blood, either unsorted or a sorted T cell fraction (not recorded which). The TCR comes from a male donor with ankylosing spondylitis. The gene calls are TRBV7-2 and TRBJ2-7; tentative D call: TRBD2 (6 bases). The CDR3: CASSSGLGYYEQYF. CDR3 nucleotide sequence: TGTGCCAGCAGCTCGGGACTTGGGTACTACGAGCAGTACTTC.